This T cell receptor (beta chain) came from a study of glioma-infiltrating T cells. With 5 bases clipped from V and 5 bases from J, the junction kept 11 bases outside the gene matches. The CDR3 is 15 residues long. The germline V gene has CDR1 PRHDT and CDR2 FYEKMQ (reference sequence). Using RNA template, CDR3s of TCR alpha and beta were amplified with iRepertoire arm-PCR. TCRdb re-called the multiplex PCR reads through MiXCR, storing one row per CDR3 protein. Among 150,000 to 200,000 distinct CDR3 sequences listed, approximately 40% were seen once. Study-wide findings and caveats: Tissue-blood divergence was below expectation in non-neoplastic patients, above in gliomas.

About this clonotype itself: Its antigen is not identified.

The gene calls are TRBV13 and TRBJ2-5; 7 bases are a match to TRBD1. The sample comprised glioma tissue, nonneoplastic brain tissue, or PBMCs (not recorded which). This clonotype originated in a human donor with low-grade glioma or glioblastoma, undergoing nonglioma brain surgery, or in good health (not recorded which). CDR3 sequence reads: CASSPSITGDETQYF. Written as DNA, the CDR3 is TGTGCCAGCAGCCCGTCCATAACAGGGGATGAGACCCAGTACTTC.